This T cell receptor (beta chain) was obtained from a study of CD8 T cells in ankylosing spondylitis (dated by TCRdb to 2016 to 2017). Regarding the study in general: The study profiled T cell receptor beta repertoires in healthy donors and ankylosing spondylitis patients to find disease-linked TCR variants. Peripheral blood samples were taken, and synovial fluid was additionally collected from ankylosing spondylitis patients. The whole study cohort included over 85 healthy donors and roughly 24 ankylosing spondylitis patients.

Beyond this particular receptor, the publication reports: The disease-linked clones had a CD8+ phenotype and were found at relatively low frequencies in peripheral blood. Some motif variants had previously been reported in the synovial fluid and blood of reactive arthritis patients, which suggests shared mechanisms of disease initiation. According to the report, matched synovial fluid samples from ankylosing spondylitis patients were significantly enriched for the disease-linked clones. A TCR beta motif of eight highly homologous amino acid variants appeared characteristic of blood from ankylosing spondylitis patients.

Comment on this clonotype: Its antigen is not yet known. Base qualities are not provided; no much larger clone lies one nucleotide away.

For this chain, trimming is 1 base at the V end and 12 bases at the J end, and the number of junction bases without a gene match is 4. Including the terminal cysteine and phenylalanine, the CDR3 comprises 13 residues. CDR3 DNA only is kept here, 39 bases in frame from base 1. This sample was sequenced with an Illumina HiSeq 2500. Quantitative 5'-RACE with molecular barcodes was used to prepare TCR beta libraries. Per the authors' processing: To identify disease-linked TCR variants, a new computational method was used, one built on a probabilistic model of VDJ rearrangement. In-frame beta chains were kept once TCRdb had trimmed the public reads at Q25 with fastp and called clones with MiXCR. When rows share a CDR3 protein, they turn into one entry using the most common DNA and genes. The V and J calls, along with clone size, are taken from TCRdb and not from the paper's own processing. The sample table contains 300,000 to 400,000 distinct CDR3 sequences; only one count was recorded for roughly 14% of them. 1.1% of the sample is taken by the ten largest.

This TCR derives from a male donor with ankylosing spondylitis or in good health (not recorded which). This chain joins TRBV12-3 or TRBV12-4 to TRBJ2-4, with 9 bases in between that match TRBD1. Sequenced material: blood, either unsorted or a sorted T cell fraction (not recorded which). The CDR3 has the sequence CASSLGQGGDQYF. The nucleotides are TGTGCCAGCAGTTTAGGACAGGGGGGGGATCAGTACTTC.